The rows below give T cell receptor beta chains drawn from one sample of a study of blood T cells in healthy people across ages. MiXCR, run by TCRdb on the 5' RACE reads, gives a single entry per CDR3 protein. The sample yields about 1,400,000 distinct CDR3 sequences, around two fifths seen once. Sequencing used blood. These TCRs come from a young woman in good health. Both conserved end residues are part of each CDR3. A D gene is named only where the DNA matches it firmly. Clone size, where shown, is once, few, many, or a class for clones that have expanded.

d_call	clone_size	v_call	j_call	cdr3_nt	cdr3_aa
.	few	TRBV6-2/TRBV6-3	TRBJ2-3	TGTGCCAGCAGTTACGGCGTGGGGGGTACGCAGTATTTT	CASSYGVGGTQYF
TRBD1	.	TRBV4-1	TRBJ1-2	TGCGCCAGCAGCCAAGATCTGGCCAGGGGGTATCAGGGCTACACCTTC	CASSQDLARGYQGYTF
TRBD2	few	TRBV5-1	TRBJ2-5	TGCGCCAGCAGCGGGGGGGACCATCAAGAGACCCAGTACTTC	CASSGGDHQETQYF
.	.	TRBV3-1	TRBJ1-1	TGTGCCAGCAGCTCCCGAGAGGGGGGAACTGAAGCTTTCTTT	CASSSREGGTEAFF
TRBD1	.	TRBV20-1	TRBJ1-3	TGCAGTGCAGCGGTGGTCGTACAGGGGTCTGGAAACACCATATATTTT	CSAAVVVQGSGNTIYF
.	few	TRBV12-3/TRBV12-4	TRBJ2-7	TGTGCCAGCAGTTTGAGGCGGTCCTACGAGCAGTACTTC	CASSLRRSYEQYF
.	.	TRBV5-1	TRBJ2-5	TGCGCCAGCAGCTTGCCCACAGGACAAGAGACCCAGTACTTC	CASSLPTGQETQYF
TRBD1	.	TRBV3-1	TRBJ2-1	TGTGCCAGCAGCCAAGGTTCGGGACAGGGAATGCATGAGCAGTTCTTC	CASSQGSGQGMHEQFF
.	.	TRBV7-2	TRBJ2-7	TGTGCCAGCAGCTTACTCGACAGGCGCTCCTACGAGCAGTACTTC	CASSLLDRRSYEQYF
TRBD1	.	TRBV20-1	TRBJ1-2	TGCAGTGCTGGAGGGGACAGGGAGCGCTACACCTTC	CSAGGDRERYTF
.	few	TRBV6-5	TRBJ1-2	TGTGCCAGCAGTGAAGACACTGGGCCCTATGGCTACACCTTC	CASSEDTGPYGYTF
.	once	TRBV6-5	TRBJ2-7	TGTGCCAGCAGTTACGCCCAGGGCAGCTACGAGCAGTACTTC	CASSYAQGSYEQYF
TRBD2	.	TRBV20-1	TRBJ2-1	TGCAGTGCCAGAGGTGGGCTAGCGGGAGGGCCGAGCTACAATGAGCAGTTCTTC	CSARGGLAGGPSYNEQFF
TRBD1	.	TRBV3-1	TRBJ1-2	TGTGCCAGCAGCCCTCCAGGGGGCTTTCTCTATGGCTACACCTTC	CASSPPGGFLYGYTF
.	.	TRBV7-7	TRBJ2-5	TGTGCTAGCGCACAACTTGGGGCAATTGAGACCCAGTACTTC	CASAQLGAIETQYF
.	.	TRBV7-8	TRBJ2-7	TGTGCCAGCAGCTACACAGGGGAGGGGGAGCAGTACTTC	CASSYTGEGEQYF
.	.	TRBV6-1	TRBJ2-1	TGTGCCAGCAGTGAAGAGGAGCAGTTCTTC	CASSEEEQFF
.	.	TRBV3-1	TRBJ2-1	TGTGCCAGCAGCCAAGAGGGGACTGGCGACGGGGAGCAGTTCTTC	CASSQEGTGDGEQFF
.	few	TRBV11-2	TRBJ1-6	TGTGCCAGCACCCCGGGACCTAATTCACCCCTCCACTTT	CASTPGPNSPLHF
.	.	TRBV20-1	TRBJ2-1	TGCAGTGCTAGTAGTGGTTCGGAGCGGAAAATGGCAGAGACCCAGTTCTTC	CSASSGSERKMAETQFF
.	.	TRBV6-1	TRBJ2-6	TGTGCCAGCAGAATCTCCGGGACATTTTCTGGGGCCAACGTCCTGACTTTC	CASRISGTFSGANVLTF
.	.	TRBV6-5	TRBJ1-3	TGTGCCAGCAGTTATTCTCTATCGGGCGTCCACTCTGGAAACACCATATATTTT	CASSYSLSGVHSGNTIYF
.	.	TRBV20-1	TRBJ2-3	TGCAGTGCCCCCGGAGGGGCGGGTACGCAGTATTTT	CSAPGGAGTQYF
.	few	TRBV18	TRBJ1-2	TGTGCCAGCTCACCAACTACTGGATGGAGCTATGGCTACACCTTC	CASSPTTGWSYGYTF
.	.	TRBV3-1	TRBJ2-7	TGTGCCAGCAGCCAATCGGCGACAGTCACATCCTACGAGCAGTACTTC	CASSQSATVTSYEQYF
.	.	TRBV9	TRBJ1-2	TGTGCCAGCAGCCCTCGGCTCATGGGGGTAGGTTATGGCTACACCTTC	CASSPRLMGVGYGYTF
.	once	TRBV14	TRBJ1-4	TGTGCCAGCAGCCAAGATATTTACCGCCCAACTAATGAAAAACTGTTTTTT	CASSQDIYRPTNEKLFF
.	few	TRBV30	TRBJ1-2	TGTGCCTGGAGTGTAGAGGGGACCTATGGCTACACCTTC	CAWSVEGTYGYTF